The clone carrying this T cell receptor beta chain has a count of ten or more. Its antigen is not identified. The CDR3 runs 14 residues. V was pared by 1 base and J by 9 bases, with 7 bases of the junction left unmatched. Per the germline V gene, CDR1 is SGHRS and CDR2 is YFSETQ. This sample is part of a study of read filtering for tumor transcriptome and immune sequencing. Looking at the study overall: RNA-seq yielded only about 75 to 1,400 TCR reads, IR-seq about 4 to 10.27 million. Study conclusions and caveats: Dropping single-read clonotypes raised IR-seq and RNA-seq shared-clonotype correlation. The CD138-negative fraction was mixed bone marrow immune cells, not pure T cells. Approximately 80% of IR-seq clonotypes had one read, totaling about 4% of reads; RNA-seq: 74.6% and 44.6%.

Molecular barcoded adaptors covering alpha/delta and beta/gamma chains were used on around 370 ng RNA. TCRdb re-analysed the reads in MiXCR, keeping a single row per CDR3 protein. The table has 85,000 or so distinct CDR3 sequences, over 9% seen once. Material for sequencing was a population of CD138-negative cells sorted from bone marrow. The TCR was taken from a donor aged 40 or over with multiple myeloma. J is TRBJ2-1 and V is TRBV5-1, with TRBD2 matching 7 bases. The CDR3 DNA reads as TGCGCCAGCAGCTTGCTCCCCGGGGAGGGTGAGCAGTTCTTC. This gives the protein CASSLLPGEGEQFF.